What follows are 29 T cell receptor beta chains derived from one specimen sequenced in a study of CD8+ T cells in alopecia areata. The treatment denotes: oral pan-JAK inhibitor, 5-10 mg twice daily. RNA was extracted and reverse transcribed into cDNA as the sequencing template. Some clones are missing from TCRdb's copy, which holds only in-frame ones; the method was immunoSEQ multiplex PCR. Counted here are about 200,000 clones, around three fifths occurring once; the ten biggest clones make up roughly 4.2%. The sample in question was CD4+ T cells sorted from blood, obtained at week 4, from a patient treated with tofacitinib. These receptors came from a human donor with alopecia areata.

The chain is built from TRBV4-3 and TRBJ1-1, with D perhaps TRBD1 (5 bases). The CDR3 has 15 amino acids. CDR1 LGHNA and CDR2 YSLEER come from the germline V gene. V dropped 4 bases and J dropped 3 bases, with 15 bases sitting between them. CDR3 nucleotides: TGCGCCAGCAGCCTCGCCCCCGGGGGATACACTGAAGCTTTCTTT. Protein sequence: CASSLAPGGYTEAFF.

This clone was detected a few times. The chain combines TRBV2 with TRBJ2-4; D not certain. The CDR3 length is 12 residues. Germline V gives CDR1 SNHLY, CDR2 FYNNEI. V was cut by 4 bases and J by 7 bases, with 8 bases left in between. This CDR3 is CASSVGGNIQYF. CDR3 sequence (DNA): TGTGCCAGCAGTGTGGGTGGGAACATTCAGTACTTC. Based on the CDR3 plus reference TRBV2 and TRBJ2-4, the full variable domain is EPEVTQTPSHQVTQMGQEVILRCVPISNHLYFYWYRQILGQKVEFLVSFYNNEISEKSEIFDDQFSVERPDGSNFTLKIRSTKLEDSAMYFCASSVGGNIQYFGAGTRLSVL.

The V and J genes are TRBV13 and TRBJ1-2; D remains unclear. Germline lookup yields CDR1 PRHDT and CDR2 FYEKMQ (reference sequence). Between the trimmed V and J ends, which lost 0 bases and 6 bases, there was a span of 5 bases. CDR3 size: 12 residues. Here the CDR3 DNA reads TGTGCCAGCAGCTTAGGCGGCGATGGCTACACCTTC. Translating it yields CASSLGGDGYTF.

This CDR3 is CASSSQRSRNNYGYTF. The CDR3 DNA is TGTGCCAGCAGCTCCCAGAGATCGAGAAATAACTATGGCTACACCTTC. V usage is TRBV7-2 and J usage is TRBJ1-2; D remains ambiguous. The V and J ends lost 4 bases and 1 base respectively, with 16 bases between them. Germline V gene lookup returns CDR1 SGHTA and CDR2 FQGNSA. The CDR3 length is 16 residues.

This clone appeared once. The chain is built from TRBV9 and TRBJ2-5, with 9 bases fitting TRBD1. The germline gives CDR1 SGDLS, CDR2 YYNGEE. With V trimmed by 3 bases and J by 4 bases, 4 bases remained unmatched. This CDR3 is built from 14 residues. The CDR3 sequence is CASSAGQGRETQYF. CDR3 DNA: TGTGCCAGCAGCGCGGGACAGGGCAGAGAGACCCAGTACTTC.

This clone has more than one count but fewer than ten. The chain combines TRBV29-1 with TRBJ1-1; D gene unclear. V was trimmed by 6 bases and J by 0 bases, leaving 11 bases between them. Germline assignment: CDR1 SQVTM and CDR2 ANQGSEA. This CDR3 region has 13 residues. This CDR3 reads CSVTGFMNTEAFF. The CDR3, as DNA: TGCAGCGTGACGGGATTTATGAACACTGAAGCTTTCTTT.

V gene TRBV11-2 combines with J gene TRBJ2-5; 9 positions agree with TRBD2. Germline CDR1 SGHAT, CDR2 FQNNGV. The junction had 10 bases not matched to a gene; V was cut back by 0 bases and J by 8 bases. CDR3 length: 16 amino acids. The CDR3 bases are TGTGCCAGCAGCTTAGATCAGTCTAGCGGGGCCCCCACCCAGTACTTC. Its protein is CASSLDQSSGAPTQYF.

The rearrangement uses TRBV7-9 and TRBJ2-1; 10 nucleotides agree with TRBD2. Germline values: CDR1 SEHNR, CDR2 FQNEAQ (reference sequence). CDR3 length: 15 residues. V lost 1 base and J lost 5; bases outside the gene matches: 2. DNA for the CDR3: TGTGCCAGCAGCTTAGTCGGGACTAGCGACAATGAGCAGTTCTTC. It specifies CASSLVGTSDNEQFF.

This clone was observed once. The CDR3: CASSSNRGRETQYF. Here the CDR3 DNA reads TGTGCCAGCTCATCGAACAGGGGGAGGGAGACCCAGTACTTC. The J gene is TRBJ2-5, the V gene TRBV18; 8 nucleotides agree with TRBD1. V lost 5 bases, J lost 5 bases, and 7 bases stayed unmatched. In germline, CDR1 is KGHSH, CDR2 LQKENI. The CDR3 runs 14 residues. The full variable domain, its missing parts supplied by reference TRBV18 and TRBJ2-5, is NAGVMQNPRHLVRRRGQEARLRCSPMKGHSHVYWYRQLPEEGLKFMVYLQKENIIDESGMPKERFSAEFPKEGPSILRIQQVVRGDSAAYFCASSSNRGRETQYFGPGTRLLVL.

Here the CDR3 reads CASSLGQGGTGELFF. In DNA, the CDR3 is TGTGCCAGCAGCTTGGGGCAGGGCGGCACCGGGGAGCTGTTTTTT. The chain couples TRBV7-2 to TRBJ2-2; D may be TRBD1 (5 bases). CDR3 length equals 15 residues. Germline V gene lookup returns CDR1 SGHTA and CDR2 FQGNSA. The ends were cut back, 3 bases at V and 4 bases at J, with 12 bases in the middle.

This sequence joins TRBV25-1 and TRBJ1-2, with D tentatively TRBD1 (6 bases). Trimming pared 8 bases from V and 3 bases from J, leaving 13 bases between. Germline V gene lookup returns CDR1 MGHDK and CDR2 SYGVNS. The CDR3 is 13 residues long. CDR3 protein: CASRLGGHYGYTF. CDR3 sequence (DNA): TGTGCCAGCCGCCTCGGGGGGCACTATGGCTACACCTTC.

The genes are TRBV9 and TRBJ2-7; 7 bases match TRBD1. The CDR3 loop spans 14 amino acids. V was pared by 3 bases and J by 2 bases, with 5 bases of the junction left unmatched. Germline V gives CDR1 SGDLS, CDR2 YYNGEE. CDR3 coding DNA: TGTGCCAGCAGCGCAACCGGGACAGCCTACGAGCAGTACTTC. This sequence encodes CASSATGTAYEQYF. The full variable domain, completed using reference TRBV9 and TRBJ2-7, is DSGVTQTPKHLITATGQRVTLRCSPRSGDLSVYWYQQSLDQGLQFLIQYYNGEERAKGNILERFSAQQFPDLHSELNLSSLELGDSALYFCASSATGTAYEQYFGPGTRLTVT.

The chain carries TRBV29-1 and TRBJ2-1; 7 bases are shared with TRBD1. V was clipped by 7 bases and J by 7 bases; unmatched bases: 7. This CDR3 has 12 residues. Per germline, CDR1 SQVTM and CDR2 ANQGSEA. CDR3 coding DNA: TGCAGCGAGGACAGGTTCAAGAATGAGCAGTTCTTC. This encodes CSEDRFKNEQFF.

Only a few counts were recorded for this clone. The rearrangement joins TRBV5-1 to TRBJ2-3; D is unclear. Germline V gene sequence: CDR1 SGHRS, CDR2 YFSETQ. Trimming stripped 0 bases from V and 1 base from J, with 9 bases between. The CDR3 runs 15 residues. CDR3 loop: CASSLGQPGTDTQYF. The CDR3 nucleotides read TGCGCCAGCAGCTTGGGGCAGCCCGGCACAGATACGCAGTATTTT.

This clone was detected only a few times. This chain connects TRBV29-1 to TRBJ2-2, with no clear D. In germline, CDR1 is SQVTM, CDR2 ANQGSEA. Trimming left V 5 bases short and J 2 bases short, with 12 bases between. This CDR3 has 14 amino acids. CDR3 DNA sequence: TGCAGCGTTAAACCGGGCTACAACACCGGGGAGCTGTTTTTT. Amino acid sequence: CSVKPGYNTGELFF.

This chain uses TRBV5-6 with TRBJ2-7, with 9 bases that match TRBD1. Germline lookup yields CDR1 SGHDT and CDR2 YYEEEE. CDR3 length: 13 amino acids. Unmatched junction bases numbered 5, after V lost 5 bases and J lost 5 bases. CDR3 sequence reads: CASRWTGDHEQYF. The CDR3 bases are TGTGCCAGCAGATGGACAGGGGACCACGAGCAGTACTTC. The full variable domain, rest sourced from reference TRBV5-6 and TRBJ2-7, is DAGVTQSPTHLIKTRGQQVTLRCSPKSGHDTVSWYQQALGQGPQFIFQYYEEEERQRGNFPDRFSGHQFPNYSSELNVNALLLGDSALYLCASRWTGDHEQYFGPGTRLTVT.

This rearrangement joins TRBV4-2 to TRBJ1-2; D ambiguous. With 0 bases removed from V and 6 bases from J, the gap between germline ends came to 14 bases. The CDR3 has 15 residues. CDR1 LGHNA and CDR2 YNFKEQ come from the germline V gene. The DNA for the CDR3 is TGTGCCAGCAGCCAAGAGAATTCCGGGCCTGATGGCTACACCTTC. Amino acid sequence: CASSQENSGPDGYTF.

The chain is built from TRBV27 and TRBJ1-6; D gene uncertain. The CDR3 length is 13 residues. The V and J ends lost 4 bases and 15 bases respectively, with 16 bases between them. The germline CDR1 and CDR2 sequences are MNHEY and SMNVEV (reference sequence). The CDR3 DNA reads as TGTGCCAGCAGTTCCCCCGGACGGCGTGTCCTCCACTTT. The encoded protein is CASSSPGRRVLHF.

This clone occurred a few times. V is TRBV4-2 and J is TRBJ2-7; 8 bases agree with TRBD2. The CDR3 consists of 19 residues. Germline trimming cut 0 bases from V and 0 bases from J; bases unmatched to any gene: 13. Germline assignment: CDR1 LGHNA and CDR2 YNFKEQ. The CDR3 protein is CASSQDPRGGRTSSYEQYF. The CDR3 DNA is TGTGCCAGCAGCCAAGATCCACGCGGGGGGCGAACTAGCTCCTACGAGCAGTACTTC.

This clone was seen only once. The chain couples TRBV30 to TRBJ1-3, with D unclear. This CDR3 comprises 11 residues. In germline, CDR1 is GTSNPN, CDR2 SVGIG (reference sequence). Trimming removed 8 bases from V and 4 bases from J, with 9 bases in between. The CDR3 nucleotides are TGTGCCCTGGGCAGCGGAAACACCATATATTTT. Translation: CALGSGNTIYF.

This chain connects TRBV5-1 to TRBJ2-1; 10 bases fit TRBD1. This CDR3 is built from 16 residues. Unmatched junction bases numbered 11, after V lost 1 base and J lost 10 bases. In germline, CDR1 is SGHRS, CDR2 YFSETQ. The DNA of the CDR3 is TGCGCCAGCAGCTTGTTCAACCCCGGGACAGGGGAAGAGCAGTTCTTC. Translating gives CASSLFNPGTGEEQFF.

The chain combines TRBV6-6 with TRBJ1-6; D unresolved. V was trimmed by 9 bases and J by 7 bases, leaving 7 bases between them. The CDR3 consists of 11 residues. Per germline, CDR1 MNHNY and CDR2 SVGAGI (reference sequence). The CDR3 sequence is CASGVNSPLHF. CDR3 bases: TGTGCCAGTGGGGTCAATTCACCCCTCCACTTT.

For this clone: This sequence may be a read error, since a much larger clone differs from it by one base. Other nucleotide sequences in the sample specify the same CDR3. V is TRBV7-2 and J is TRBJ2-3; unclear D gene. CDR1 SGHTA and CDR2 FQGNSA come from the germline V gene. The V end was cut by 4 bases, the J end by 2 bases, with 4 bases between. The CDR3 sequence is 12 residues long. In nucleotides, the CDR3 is TGTGCCAGCAGCTCGTACACAGATACGCAGTATTTT. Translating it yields CASSSYTDTQYF. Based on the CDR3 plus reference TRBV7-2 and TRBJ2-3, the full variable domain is GAGVSQSPSNKVTEKGKDVELRCDPISGHTALYWYRQSLGQGLEFLIYFQGNSAPDKSGLPSDRFSAERTGGSVSTLTIQRTQQEDSAVYLCASSSYTDTQYFGPGTRLTVL.

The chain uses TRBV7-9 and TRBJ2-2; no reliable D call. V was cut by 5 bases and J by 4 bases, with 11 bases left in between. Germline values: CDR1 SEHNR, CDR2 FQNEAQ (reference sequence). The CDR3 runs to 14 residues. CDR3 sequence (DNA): TGTGCCAGCAGCCGTACGCCGGGCACCGGGGAGCTGTTTTTT. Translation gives CASSRTPGTGELFF.

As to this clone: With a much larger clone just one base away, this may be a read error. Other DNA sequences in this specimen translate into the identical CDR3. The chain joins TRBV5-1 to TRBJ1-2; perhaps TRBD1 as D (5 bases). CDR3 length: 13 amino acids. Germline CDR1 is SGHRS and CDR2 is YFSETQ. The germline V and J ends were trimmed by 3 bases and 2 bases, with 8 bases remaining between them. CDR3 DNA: TGCGCCAGCAGCTCCCAGGGCAACTATGGCTACACCTTC. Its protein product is CASSSQGNYGYTF.

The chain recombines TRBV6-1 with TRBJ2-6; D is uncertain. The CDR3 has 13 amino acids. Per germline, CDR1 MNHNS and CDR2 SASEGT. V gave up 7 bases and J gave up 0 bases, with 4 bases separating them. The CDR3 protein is CASMDSGANVLTF. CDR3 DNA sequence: TGTGCCAGCATGGACTCTGGGGCCAACGTCCTGACTTTC.

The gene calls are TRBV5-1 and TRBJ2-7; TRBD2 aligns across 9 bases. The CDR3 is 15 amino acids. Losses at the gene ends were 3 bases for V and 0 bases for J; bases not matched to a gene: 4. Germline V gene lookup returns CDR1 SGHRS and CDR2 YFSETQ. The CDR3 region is CASSSSGGSSYEQYF. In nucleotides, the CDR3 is TGCGCCAGCAGCTCGAGCGGGGGGAGCTCCTACGAGCAGTACTTC.

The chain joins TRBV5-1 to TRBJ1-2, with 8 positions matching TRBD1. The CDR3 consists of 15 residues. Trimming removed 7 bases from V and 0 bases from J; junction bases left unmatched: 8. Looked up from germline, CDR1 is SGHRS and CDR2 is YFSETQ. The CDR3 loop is CASFPGQGANYGYTF. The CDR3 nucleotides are TGCGCCAGCTTCCCTGGACAGGGAGCTAACTATGGCTACACCTTC.

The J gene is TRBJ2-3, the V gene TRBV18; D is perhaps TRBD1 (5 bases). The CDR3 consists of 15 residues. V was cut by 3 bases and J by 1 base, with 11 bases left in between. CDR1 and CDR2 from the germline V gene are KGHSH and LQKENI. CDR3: CASSPIQGGTDTQYF. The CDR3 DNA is TGTGCCAGCTCACCGATTCAGGGTGGCACAGATACGCAGTATTTT.